The 9 T cell receptor beta chains below all came from one sample that was sequenced in a study of OX40 agonist ivuxolimab in advanced cancers. Method: immunoSEQ multiplex PCR; TCRdb's copy keeps in-frame clones and lacks some. The sample has about 24,000 clones; roughly 85% are singletons. Material: CD4+ or CD8+ T cells sorted from blood, obtained in a trial of the OX40 agonist ivuxolimab. Receptor source: an adult with an advanced solid tumor such as melanoma, head and neck, liver or kidney cancer.

This chain uses TRBV7-9 with TRBJ2-7, with a tentative D call TRBD2 (5 bases). CDR3 size: 15 residues. Between the trimmed V and J ends, which lost 5 bases and 0 bases, there was a span of 14 bases. Looked up from germline, CDR1 is SEHNR and CDR2 is FQNEAQ (reference sequence). The chain's CDR3 is CASSPGLASSYEQYF. The CDR3, as DNA: TGTGCCAGCAGCCCCGGACTCGCCTCCTCCTACGAGCAGTACTTC.

The V gene is TRBV6-1, the J gene TRBJ2-2; D remains ambiguous. V gave up 6 bases and J gave up 3 bases, with 5 bases separating them. The CDR3 is 12 amino acids. The germline CDR1 and CDR2 sequences are MNHNS and SASEGT. CDR3 DNA sequence: TGTGCCAGCAGGGAGTACACCGGGGAGCTGTTTTTT. This sequence encodes CASREYTGELFF.

This clone has more than one count but fewer than ten. The V and J genes are TRBV7-9 and TRBJ1-6; D uncertain. This CDR3 comprises 14 residues. V was shortened by 4 bases and J by 10 bases, with 14 bases between the two germline ends. Germline V CDR1 and CDR2: SEHNR, FQNEAQ (reference sequence). This CDR3 reads CASSSQSDMSPLHF. In nucleotides, the CDR3 is TGTGCCAGCAGCTCACAGTCAGACATGTCACCCCTCCACTTT.

This clone has more than one count but fewer than ten. The chain joins TRBV5-1 to TRBJ2-7; tentatively, D is TRBD2 (5 bases). The CDR3 has 14 amino acids. Trimming pared 4 bases from V and 0 bases from J, leaving 11 bases between. The germline CDR1 and CDR2 sequences are SGHRS and YFSETQ. The CDR3 is CASSRDASSYEQYF. The CDR3 nucleotides are TGCGCCAGCAGCCGGGATGCCAGCTCCTACGAGCAGTACTTC. Variable domain in full (rest from reference TRBV5-1 and TRBJ2-7): KAGVTQTPRYLIKTRGQQVTLSCSPISGHRSVSWYQQTPGQGLQFLFEYFSETQRNKGNFPGRFSGRQFSNSRSEMNVSTLELGDSALYLCASSRDASSYEQYFGPGTRLTVT.

The chain has TRBV11-3 and TRBJ2-3, with 8 bases identical to TRBD2. Germline V lookup: CDR1 SGHNT, CDR2 YENEEA. The J segment lost 7 bases and the V segment lost 5 bases, leaving 2 bases of the junction unmatched. The CDR3 is 12 amino acids. For the CDR3, the DNA is TGTGCCAGCAGCGTAGCGGGAAATACGCAGTATTTT. Translation gives CASSVAGNTQYF.

In its sample, this clone was seen a few times. This chain links TRBV27 with TRBJ1-2; 8 nucleotides match TRBD1. Trimming cost V 5 bases and J 0 bases; bases outside gene matches: 2. The CDR3 length is 14 residues. The germline CDR1 and CDR2 sequences are MNHEY and SMNVEV (reference sequence). In nucleotides, the CDR3 is TGTGCCAGCAGTGTACAGGGGGCTAACTATGGCTACACCTTC. Protein product: CASSVQGANYGYTF.

The chain uses TRBV5-1 and TRBJ2-5, with TRBD1 matching over 8 bases. V lost 3 bases and J lost 3; bases outside the gene matches: 4. The CDR3 is 14 amino acids. Germline-derived CDR1 and CDR2 are SGHRS and YFSETQ. CDR3 nucleotide sequence: TGCGCCAGCAGCTCAATGACAGGGGAAGAGACCCAGTACTTC. This sequence encodes CASSSMTGEETQYF.

This clone was seen once. The chain uses TRBV29-1 and TRBJ2-5; possibly TRBD2 for D (6 bases). CDR3 size: 13 residues. Trimming removed 3 bases at V and 3 bases at J, with 11 bases between. The germline V gene has CDR1 SQVTM and CDR2 ANQGSEA. CDR3: CSVERGRKETQYF. The CDR3 nucleotides are TGCAGCGTTGAGCGGGGAAGGAAAGAGACCCAGTACTTC.

The genes are TRBV18 and TRBJ2-1; 7 bases line up with TRBD2. Germline trimming cut 6 bases from V and 7 bases from J; bases unmatched to any gene: 3. The CDR3 runs 12 residues. The germline V gene has CDR1 KGHSH and CDR2 LQKENI. This chain's CDR3 is CASSSSGNEQFF. CDR3 bases: TGTGCCAGCTCGTCTAGCGGAAATGAGCAGTTCTTC. The complete variable domain, with remaining parts taken from reference TRBV18 and TRBJ2-1, reads NAGVMQNPRHLVRRRGQEARLRCSPMKGHSHVYWYRQLPEEGLKFMVYLQKENIIDESGMPKERFSAEFPKEGPSILRIQQVVRGDSAAYFCASSSSGNEQFFGPGTRLTVL.